The entry below gives a single T cell receptor beta chain sequence along with its context. The target antigen is unknown. V was trimmed by 1 base and J by 8 bases, leaving 18 bases between them. The germline V gene has CDR1 SGHRS and CDR2 YFSETQ. CDR3 length: 15 amino acids. The sample is drawn from a study of cytomegalovirus exposure and HLA in healthy donors. Study summary: Later, an analysis reported that the 120 or so validation repertoires had used the same platform as the 666 first-cohort repertoires.

Study conclusions and caveats: The dataset shows that most TCR sequences were rare, while some public TCRs occurred in many donors. Reportedly, diagnosis of cytomegalovirus status by the classifier showed high specificity and sensitivity.

The protocol was immunoSEQ multiplex PCR, while the TCRdb copy is restricted to in-frame clones and leaves out a portion. Found here are about 190,000 clones, more than 70% of them singletons; the top ten hold more than 1.4%. This chain uses TRBV5-1 with TRBJ1-2; D may be TRBD1 (5 bases). This sequence originates from a woman aged 18-29 years in good health and CMV-seronegative. Sequencing was performed on PBMCs. The DNA for the CDR3 is TGCGCCAGCAGCTTGACCTCAGGAGGGACTCCGGGCTACACCTTC. Translation: CASSLTSGGTPGYTF.